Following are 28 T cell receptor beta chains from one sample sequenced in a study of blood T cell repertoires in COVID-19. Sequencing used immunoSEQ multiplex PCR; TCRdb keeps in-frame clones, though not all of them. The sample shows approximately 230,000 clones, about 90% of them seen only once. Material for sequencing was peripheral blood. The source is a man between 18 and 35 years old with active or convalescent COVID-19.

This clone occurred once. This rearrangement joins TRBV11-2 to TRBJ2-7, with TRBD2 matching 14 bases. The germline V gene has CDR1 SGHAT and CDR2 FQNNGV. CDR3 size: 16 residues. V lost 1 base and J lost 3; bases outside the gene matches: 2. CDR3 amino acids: CASSLGGLAGVYEQYF. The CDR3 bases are TGTGCCAGCAGCTTAGGGGGACTAGCGGGAGTCTACGAGCAGTACTTC.

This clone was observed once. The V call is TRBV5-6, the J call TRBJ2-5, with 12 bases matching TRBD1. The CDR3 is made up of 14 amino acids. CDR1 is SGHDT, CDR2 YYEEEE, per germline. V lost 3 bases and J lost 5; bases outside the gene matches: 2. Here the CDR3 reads CASSSGQGAETQYF. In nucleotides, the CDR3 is TGTGCCAGCAGCTCGGGACAGGGGGCTGAGACCCAGTACTTC.

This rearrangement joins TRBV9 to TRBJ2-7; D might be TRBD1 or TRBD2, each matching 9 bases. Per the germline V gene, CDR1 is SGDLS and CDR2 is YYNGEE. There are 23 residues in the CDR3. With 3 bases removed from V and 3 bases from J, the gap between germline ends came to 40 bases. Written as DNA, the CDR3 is TGTGCCAGCAGCGCCCTCCCCGGGACAGGGAAAATTTCTAGCGGGAAAGAGAACTACGAGCAGTACTTC. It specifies CASSALPGTGKISSGKENYEQYF. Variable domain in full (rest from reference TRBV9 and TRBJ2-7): DSGVTQTPKHLITATGQRVTLRCSPRSGDLSVYWYQQSLDQGLQFLIQYYNGEERAKGNILERFSAQQFPDLHSELNLSSLELGDSALYFCASSALPGTGKISSGKENYEQYFGPGTRLTVT.

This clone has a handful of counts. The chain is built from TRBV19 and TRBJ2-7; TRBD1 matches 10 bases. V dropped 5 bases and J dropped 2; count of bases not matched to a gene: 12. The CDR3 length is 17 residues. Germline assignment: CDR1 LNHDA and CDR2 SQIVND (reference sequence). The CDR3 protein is CASSQGTGAAPPYEQYF. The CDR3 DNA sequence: TGTGCCAGTAGTCAAGGGACAGGGGCCGCCCCTCCCTACGAGCAGTACTTC.

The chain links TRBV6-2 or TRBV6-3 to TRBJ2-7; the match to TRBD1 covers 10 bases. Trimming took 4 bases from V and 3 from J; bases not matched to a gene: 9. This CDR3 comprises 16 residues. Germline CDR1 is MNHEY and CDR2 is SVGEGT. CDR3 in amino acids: CASSLGRDRGVYEQYF. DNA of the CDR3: TGTGCCAGCAGTTTGGGCCGGGACAGGGGCGTCTACGAGCAGTACTTC.

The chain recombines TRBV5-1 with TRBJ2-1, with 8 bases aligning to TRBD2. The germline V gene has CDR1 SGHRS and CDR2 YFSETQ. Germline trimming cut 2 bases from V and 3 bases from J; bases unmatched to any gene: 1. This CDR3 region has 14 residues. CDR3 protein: CASSFAGGYNEQFF. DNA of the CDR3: TGCGCCAGCAGCTTCGCGGGGGGCTACAATGAGCAGTTCTTC.

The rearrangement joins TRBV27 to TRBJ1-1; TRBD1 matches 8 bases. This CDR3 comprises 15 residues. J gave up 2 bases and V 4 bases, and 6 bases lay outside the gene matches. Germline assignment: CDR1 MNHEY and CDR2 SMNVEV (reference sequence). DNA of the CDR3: TGTGCCAGCAGTTCACACAGGGGGATCAACACTGAAGCTTTCTTT. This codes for CASSSHRGINTEAFF.

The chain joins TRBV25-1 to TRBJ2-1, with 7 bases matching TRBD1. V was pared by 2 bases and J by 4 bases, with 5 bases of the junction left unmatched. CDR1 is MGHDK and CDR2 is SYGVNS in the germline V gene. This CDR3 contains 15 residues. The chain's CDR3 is CASSEEGQSYNEQFF. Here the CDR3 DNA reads TGTGCCAGCAGTGAAGAGGGACAGAGTTACAATGAGCAGTTCTTC.

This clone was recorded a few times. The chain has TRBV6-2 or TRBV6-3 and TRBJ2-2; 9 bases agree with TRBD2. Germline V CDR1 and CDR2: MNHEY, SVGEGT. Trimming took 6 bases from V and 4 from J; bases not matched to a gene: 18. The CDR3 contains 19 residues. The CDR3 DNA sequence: TGTGCCAGCAGCCGCCAAGGCCATAGTAGCGGGAGTATCACCGGGGAGCTGTTTTTT. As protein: CASSRQGHSSGSITGELFF.

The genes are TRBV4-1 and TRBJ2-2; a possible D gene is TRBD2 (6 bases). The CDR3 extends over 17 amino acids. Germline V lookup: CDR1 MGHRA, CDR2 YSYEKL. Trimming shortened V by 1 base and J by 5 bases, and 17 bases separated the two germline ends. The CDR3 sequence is CASSQVRLRGGTGELFF. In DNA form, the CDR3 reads TGCGCCAGCAGCCAAGTTAGATTGAGGGGAGGAACCGGGGAGCTGTTTTTT.

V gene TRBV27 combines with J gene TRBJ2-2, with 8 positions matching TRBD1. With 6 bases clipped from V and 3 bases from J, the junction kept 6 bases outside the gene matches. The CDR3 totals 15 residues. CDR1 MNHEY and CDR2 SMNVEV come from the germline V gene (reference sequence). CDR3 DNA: TGTGCCAGCAGCCTCCGGGACAGGTACACCGGGGAGCTGTTTTTT. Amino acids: CASSLRDRYTGELFF.

The CDR3 protein is CASSIPRLAGGRETQYF. CDR3 nucleotide sequence: TGTGCCAGTAGTATCCCCCGCCTAGCGGGGGGGCGGGAGACCCAGTACTTC. This sequence joins TRBV19 and TRBJ2-5; TRBD2 aligns across 12 bases. Germline V lookup: CDR1 LNHDA, CDR2 SQIVND (reference sequence). V trimming: 3 bases; J trimming: 5 bases; junction bases outside the gene matches: 10. The CDR3 runs 17 residues.

The CDR3 bases are TGTGCCAGCAGCCCCCAGGGGCGGGGGGGCTCAGAGACCCAGTACTTC. Translated: CASSPQGRGGSETQYF. The chain joins TRBV7-8 to TRBJ2-5; TRBD2 aligns across 9 bases. Germline CDR1 and CDR2: SGHVS and FQNEAQ. The CDR3 runs to 16 residues. With 5 bases clipped from V and 4 bases from J, the junction kept 11 bases outside the gene matches.

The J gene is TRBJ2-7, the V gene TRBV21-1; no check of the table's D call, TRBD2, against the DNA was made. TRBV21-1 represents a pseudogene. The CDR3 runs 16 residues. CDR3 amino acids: CASSTPTEYQPYEQYF. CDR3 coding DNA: TGTGCCAGCAGCACGCCCACGGAGTATCAGCCCTACGAGCAGTACTTC.

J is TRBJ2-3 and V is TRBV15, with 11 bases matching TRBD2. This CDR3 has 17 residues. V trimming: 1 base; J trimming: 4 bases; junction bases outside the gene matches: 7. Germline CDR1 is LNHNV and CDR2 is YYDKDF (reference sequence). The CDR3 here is CATSRGIAGGVSDTQYF. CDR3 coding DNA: TGTGCCACCAGCAGAGGGATAGCGGGGGGGGTGTCAGATACGCAGTATTTT. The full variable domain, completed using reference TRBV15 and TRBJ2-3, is DAMVIQNPRYQVTQFGKPVTLSCSQTLNHNVMYWYQQKSSQAPKLLFHYYDKDFNNEADTPDNFQSRRPNTSFCFLDIRSPGLGDTAMYLCATSRGIAGGVSDTQYFGPGTRLTVL.

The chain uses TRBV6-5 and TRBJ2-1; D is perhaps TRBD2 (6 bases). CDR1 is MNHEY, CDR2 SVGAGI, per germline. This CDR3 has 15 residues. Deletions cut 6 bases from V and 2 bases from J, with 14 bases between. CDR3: CASSRQAGPYNEQFF. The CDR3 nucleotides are TGTGCCAGCAGCCGCCAGGCGGGGCCCTACAATGAGCAGTTCTTC.

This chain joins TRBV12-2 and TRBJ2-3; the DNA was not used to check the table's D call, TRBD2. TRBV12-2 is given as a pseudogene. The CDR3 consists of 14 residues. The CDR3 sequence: CARGAGRPADTQYF. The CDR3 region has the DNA TGTGCAAGGGGAGCGGGGAGGCCGGCGGATACGCAGTATTTT.

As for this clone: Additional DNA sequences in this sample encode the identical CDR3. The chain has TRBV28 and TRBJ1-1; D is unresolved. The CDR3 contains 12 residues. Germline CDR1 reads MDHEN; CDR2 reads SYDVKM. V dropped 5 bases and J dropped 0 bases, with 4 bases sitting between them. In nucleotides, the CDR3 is TGTGCCAGCAGTCCTCTGAACACTGAAGCTTTCTTT. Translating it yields CASSPLNTEAFF.

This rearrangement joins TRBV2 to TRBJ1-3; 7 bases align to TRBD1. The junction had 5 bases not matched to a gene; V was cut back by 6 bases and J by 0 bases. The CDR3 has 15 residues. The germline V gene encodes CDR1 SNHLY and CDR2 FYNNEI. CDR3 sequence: CASRKGTASGNTIYF. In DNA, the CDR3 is TGTGCCAGCAGGAAAGGGACAGCCTCTGGAAACACCATATATTTT.

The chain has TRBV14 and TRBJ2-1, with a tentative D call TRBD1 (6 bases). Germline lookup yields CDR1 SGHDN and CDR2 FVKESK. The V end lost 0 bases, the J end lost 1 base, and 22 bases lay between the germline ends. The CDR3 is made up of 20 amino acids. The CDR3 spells CASSQEVSAGAQFSYNEQFF. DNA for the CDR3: TGTGCCAGCAGCCAAGAAGTATCGGCAGGGGCCCAATTTTCCTACAATGAGCAGTTCTTC.

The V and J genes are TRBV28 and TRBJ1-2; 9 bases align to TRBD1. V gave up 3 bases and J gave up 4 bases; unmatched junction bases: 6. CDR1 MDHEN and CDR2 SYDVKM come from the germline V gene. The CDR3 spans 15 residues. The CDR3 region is CASSLGTGRTYGYTF. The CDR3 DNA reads TGTGCCAGCAGTTTGGGGACAGGGAGGACCTATGGCTACACCTTC.

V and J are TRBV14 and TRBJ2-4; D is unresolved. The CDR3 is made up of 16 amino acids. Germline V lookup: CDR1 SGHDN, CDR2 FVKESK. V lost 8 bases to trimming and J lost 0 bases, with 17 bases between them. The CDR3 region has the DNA TGTGCCAGCCCTCGGAGCCCCTTCCTAGCCAAAAACATTCAGTACTTC. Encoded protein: CASPRSPFLAKNIQYF.

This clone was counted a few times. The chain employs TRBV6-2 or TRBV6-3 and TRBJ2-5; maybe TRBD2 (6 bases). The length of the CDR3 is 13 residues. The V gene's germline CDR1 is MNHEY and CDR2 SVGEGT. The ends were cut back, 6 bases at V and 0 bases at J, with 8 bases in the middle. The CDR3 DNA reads TGTGCCAGCAGCCGGGACTACCAAGAGACCCAGTACTTC. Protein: CASSRDYQETQYF.

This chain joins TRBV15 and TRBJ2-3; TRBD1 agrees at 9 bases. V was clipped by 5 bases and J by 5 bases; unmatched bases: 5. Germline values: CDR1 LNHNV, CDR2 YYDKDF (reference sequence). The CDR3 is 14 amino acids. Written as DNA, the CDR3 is TGTGCCACCAGCTTACAGGGGGCTAGAGATACGCAGTATTTT. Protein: CATSLQGARDTQYF.

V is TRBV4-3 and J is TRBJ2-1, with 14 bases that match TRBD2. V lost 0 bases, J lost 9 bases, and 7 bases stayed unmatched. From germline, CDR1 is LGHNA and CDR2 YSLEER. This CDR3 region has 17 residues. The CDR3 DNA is TGCGCCAGCAGCCAAGATATCCCGACTAGCGGGGGGGTTGAGCAGTTCTTC. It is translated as CASSQDIPTSGGVEQFF.

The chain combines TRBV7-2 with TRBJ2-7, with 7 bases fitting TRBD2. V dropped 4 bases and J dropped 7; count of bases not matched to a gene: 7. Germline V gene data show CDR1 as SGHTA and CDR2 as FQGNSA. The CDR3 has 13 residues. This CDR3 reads CASSSIRGGEQYF. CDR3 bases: TGTGCCAGCAGCTCTATCCGGGGAGGGGAGCAGTACTTC.

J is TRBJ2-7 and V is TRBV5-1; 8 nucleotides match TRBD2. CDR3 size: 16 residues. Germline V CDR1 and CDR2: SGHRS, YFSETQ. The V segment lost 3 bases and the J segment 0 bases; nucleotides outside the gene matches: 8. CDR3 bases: TGCGCCAGCAGCTACCAAACTAGCGGATCCTCCTACGAGCAGTACTTC. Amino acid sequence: CASSYQTSGSSYEQYF.

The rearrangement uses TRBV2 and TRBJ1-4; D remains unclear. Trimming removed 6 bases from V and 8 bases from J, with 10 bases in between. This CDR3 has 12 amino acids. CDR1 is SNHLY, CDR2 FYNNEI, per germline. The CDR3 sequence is CASRDDSEKLFF. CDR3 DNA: TGTGCCAGCAGAGACGATAGCGAAAAACTGTTTTTT.